Presented here are 9 T cell receptor beta chains from one specimen sequenced in a study of breast tumors, draining lymph nodes, adjacent tissues. TCRdb analysed the multiplex PCR reads with MiXCR anew, one entry per CDR3 protein. The top ten hold almost 8.5% of the sample, which has around 66,000 distinct CDR3 sequences, roughly 40% seen once. Specimen: breast tumor tissue. The receptor source for this set is a female donor with breast cancer. Some clones in this sample may be carry-over from other donors' samples.

This clonotype was detected many times. V usage is TRBV11-3 and J usage is TRBJ2-2; 12 positions agree with TRBD2. CDR1 SGHNT and CDR2 YENEEA come from the germline V gene. This CDR3 comprises 18 residues. V dropped 3 bases and J dropped 5; count of bases not matched to a gene: 10. The CDR3 DNA follows: TGTGCCAGCAGCTTCCATTGGACTAGCGGGGTAGGGACCGGGGAGCTGTTTTTT. Residues: CASSFHWTSGVGTGELFF. Complete variable domain (other parts from reference TRBV11-3 and TRBJ2-2): EAGVVQSPRYKIIEKKQPVAFWCNPISGHNTLYWYLQNLGQGPELLIRYENEEAVDDSQLPKDRFSAERLKGVDSTLKIQPAELGDSAVYLCASSFHWTSGVGTGELFFGEGSRLTVL.

This clonotype was seen a handful of times. The chain uses TRBV5-6 and TRBJ1-2, with D hard to call. This CDR3 is 13 amino acids long. Trimming took 4 bases from V and 13 from J, leaving 20 bases between them. Germline CDR1 reads SGHDT; CDR2 reads YYEEEE. The CDR3: CASSPDPESDGTF. CDR3 DNA: TGTGCCAGCAGCCCCGACCCTGAGTCCGACGGCACCTTC.

This clonotype was detected many times. The rearrangement links TRBV20-1 to TRBJ2-3, with 8 bases aligning to TRBD2. The CDR3 covers 14 residues. Germline V gene sequence: CDR1 DFQATT, CDR2 SNEGSKA (reference sequence). Germline trimming cut 1 base from V and 4 bases from J; bases unmatched to any gene: 4. The CDR3 region has the DNA TGCAGTGCTAGAGTCGGGAGGGCCGCAGATACGCAGTATTTT. It encodes CSARVGRAADTQYF.

This chain uses TRBV20-1 with TRBJ1-4; 9 bases are a match to TRBD1. Germline trimming cut 1 base from V and 5 bases from J; bases unmatched to any gene: 5. In germline, CDR1 is DFQATT, CDR2 SNEGSKA (reference sequence). The CDR3 extends over 15 amino acids. The CDR3: CSARGTGAGNEKLFF. In DNA, the CDR3 is TGCAGTGCTAGAGGGACAGGGGCCGGGAATGAAAAACTGTTTTTT.

The genes are TRBV7-6 and TRBJ2-5; 12 nucleotides line up with TRBD2. Trimming cost V 5 bases and J 3 bases; bases outside gene matches: 4. Germline V gives CDR1 SGHVS, CDR2 FNYEAQ. CDR3 size: 15 residues. The CDR3, as DNA: TGTGCCAGCAGCCCAAGGACTAGCGGGGAAGAGACCCAGTACTTC. It translates to CASSPRTSGEETQYF.

This clonotype was observed a few times. The V gene is TRBV28, the J gene TRBJ2-1, with TRBD2 identical over 10 bases. Germline lookup yields CDR1 MDHEN and CDR2 SYDVKM. The CDR3 extends over 16 amino acids. The junction had 8 bases not matched to a gene; V was cut back by 6 bases and J by 3 bases. Here the CDR3 DNA reads TGTGCCAGCAGCACCCTTAGCGGGGGGCGCTACAATGAGCAGTTCTTC. Translated: CASSTLSGGRYNEQFF.

This clonotype was seen ten or more times. The J gene is TRBJ1-5, the V gene TRBV19; TRBD1 matches 9 bases. The CDR3 runs 14 residues. After removal of 5 bases from V and 7 bases from J, the junction contained 6 bases not matched to a gene. The germline CDR1 and CDR2 sequences are LNHDA and SQIVND (reference sequence). Here the CDR3 reads CASSVTGGPQPQHF. The CDR3, as DNA: TGTGCCAGTAGTGTCACAGGGGGCCCCCAGCCCCAGCATTTT.

This clonotype was recorded many times. V gene TRBV12-3 or TRBV12-4 combines with J gene TRBJ2-5, with TRBD2 matching over 14 bases. Unmatched junction bases numbered 10, after V lost 6 bases and J lost 4 bases. The CDR3 has 17 residues. Written as DNA, the CDR3 is TGTGCCAGCAGCAACCCGACTAGCGGGGGGGCAGGAGAGACCCAGTACTTC. This codes for CASSNPTSGGAGETQYF.

This clonotype has a count of ten or more. J is TRBJ1-2 and V is TRBV30, with 8 nucleotides matching TRBD1. Germline CDR1 GTSNPN, CDR2 SVGIG (reference sequence). V trimming: 5 bases; J trimming: 2 bases; junction bases outside the gene matches: 7. The CDR3 sequence is 14 residues long. CDR3 in amino acids: CAWVKQGGNYGYTF. CDR3 nucleotides: TGTGCCTGGGTTAAACAGGGGGGGAACTATGGCTACACCTTC.